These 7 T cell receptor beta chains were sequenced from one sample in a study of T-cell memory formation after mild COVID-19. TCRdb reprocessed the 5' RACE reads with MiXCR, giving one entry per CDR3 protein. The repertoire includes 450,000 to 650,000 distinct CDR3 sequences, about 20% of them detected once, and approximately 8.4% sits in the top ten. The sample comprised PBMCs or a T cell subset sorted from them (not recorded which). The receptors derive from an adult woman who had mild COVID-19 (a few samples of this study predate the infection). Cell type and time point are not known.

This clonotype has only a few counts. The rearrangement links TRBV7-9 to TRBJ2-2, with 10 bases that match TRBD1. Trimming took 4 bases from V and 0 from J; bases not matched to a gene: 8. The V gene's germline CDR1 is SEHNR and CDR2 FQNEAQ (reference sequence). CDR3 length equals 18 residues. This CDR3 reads CASSSPGTGVANTGELFF. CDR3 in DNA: TGTGCCAGCAGCTCTCCCGGGACAGGGGTTGCGAACACCGGGGAGCTGTTTTTT.

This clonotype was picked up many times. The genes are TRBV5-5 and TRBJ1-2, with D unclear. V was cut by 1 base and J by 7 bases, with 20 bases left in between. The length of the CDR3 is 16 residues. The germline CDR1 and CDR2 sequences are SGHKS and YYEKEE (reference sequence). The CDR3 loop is CASSLKVPATRGGYTF. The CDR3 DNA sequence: TGTGCCAGCAGCTTGAAGGTCCCCGCGACACGGGGTGGCTACACCTTC.

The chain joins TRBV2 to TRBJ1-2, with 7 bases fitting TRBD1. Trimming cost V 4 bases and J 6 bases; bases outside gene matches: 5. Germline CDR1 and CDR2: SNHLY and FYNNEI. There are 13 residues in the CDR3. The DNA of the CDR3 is TGTGCCAGCAGTGGACAGGGAGAAAATGGCTACACCTTC. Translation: CASSGQGENGYTF.

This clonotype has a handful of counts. Written as DNA, the CDR3 is TGTGCCAGTAGTTCCCGACTAGCGGTCTACAATGAGCAGTTCTTC. It specifies CASSSRLAVYNEQFF. The V and J genes are TRBV19 and TRBJ2-1, with 9 bases identical to TRBD2. CDR3 size: 15 residues. Germline CDR1 is LNHDA and CDR2 is SQIVND (reference sequence). Trimming at V came to 5 bases and at J to 3 bases, leaving 5 bases not matched to a gene.

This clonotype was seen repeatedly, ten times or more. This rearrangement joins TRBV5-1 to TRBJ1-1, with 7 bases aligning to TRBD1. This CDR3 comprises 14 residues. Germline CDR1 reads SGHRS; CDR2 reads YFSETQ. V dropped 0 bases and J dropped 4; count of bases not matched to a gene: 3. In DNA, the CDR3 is TGCGCCAGCAGCTTGGCCTCAGGGGGCACTGAAGCTTTCTTT. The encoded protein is CASSLASGGTEAFF. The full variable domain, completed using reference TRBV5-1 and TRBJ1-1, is KAGVTQTPRYLIKTRGQQVTLSCSPISGHRSVSWYQQTPGQGLQFLFEYFSETQRNKGNFPGRFSGRQFSNSRSEMNVSTLELGDSALYLCASSLASGGTEAFFGQGTRLTVV.

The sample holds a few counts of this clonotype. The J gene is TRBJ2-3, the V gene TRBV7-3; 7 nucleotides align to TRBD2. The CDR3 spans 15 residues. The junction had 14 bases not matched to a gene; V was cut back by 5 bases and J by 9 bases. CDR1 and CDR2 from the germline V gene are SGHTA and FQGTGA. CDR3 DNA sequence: TGTGCCAGCAGCCCAACTCGGACTAGTGAGGGGACGCAGTATTTT. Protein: CASSPTRTSEGTQYF.

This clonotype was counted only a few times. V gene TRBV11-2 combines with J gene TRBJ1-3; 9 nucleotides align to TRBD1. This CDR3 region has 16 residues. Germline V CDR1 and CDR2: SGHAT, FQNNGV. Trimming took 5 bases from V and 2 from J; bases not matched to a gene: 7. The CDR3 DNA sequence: TGTGCCAGCAGCAAAGGACAGGGGATCCCTGGAAACACCATATATTTT. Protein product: CASSKGQGIPGNTIYF. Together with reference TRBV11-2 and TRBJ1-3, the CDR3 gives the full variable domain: EAGVAQSPRYKIIEKRQSVAFWCNPISGHATLYWYQQILGQGPKLLIQFQNNGVVDDSQLPKDRFSAERLKGVDSTLKIQPAKLEDSAVYLCASSKGQGIPGNTIYFGEGSWLTVV.